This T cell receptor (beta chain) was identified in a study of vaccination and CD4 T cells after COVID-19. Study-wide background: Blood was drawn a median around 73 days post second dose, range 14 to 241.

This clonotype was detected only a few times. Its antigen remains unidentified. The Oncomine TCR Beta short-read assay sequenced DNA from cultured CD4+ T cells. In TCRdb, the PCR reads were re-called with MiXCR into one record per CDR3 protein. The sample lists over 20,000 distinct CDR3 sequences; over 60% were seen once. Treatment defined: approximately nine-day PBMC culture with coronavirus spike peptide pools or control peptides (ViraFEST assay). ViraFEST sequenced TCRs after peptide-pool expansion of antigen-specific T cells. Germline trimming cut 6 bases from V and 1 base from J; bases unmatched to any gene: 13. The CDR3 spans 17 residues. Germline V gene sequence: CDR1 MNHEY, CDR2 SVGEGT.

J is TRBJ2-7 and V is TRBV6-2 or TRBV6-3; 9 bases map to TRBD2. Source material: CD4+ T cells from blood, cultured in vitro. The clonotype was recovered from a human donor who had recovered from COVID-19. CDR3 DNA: TGTGCCAGCAGCTATAAGGGCAGCGGGAGGCTTTCCTACGAGCAGTACTTC. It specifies CASSYKGSGRLSYEQYF.